These 11 T cell receptor beta chains share one sample of origin, sequenced in a study of beta chain features in type 1 diabetes. Every isolated RNA sample was fully reverse transcribed, so sequencing captured expressed TCRB transcripts. Sequencing used immunoSEQ multiplex PCR; TCRdb keeps in-frame clones, though not all of them. The sample lists 450,000 to 600,000 clones, about 30% occurring once. Sequencing was carried out using naive CD4+ T cells from blood. All receptors come from a man younger than 30 in good health.

The count of this clone is one. The V call is TRBV7-9, the J call TRBJ2-7; the D gene is possibly TRBD2 (6 bases). CDR3 length: 15 residues. Per the germline V gene, CDR1 is SEHNR and CDR2 is FQNEAQ (reference sequence). V was shortened by 6 bases and J by 2 bases, with 17 bases between the two germline ends. CDR3 bases: TGTGCCAGCAGTATCTCTAGCGTACTGACCTACGAGCAGTACTTC. Its protein product is CASSISSVLTYEQYF.

The chain is built from TRBV11-3 and TRBJ2-5, with 13 positions matching TRBD2. The CDR3 contains 15 residues. The germline CDR1 and CDR2 sequences are SGHNT and YENEEA. J gave up 8 bases and V 5 bases, and 8 bases lay outside the gene matches. The CDR3 loop reads CASSPGLAGDHTQYF. CDR3 bases: TGTGCCAGCAGCCCCGGACTAGCGGGAGATCATACCCAGTACTTC.

This clone came up a few times. Additional DNA sequences in this sample encode the identical CDR3. The V and J genes are TRBV5-1 and TRBJ2-5, with TRBD1 identical over 7 bases. V shed 2 bases and J 5 bases; nucleotides not matched to a gene: 6. The CDR3 sequence is 14 residues long. Germline V gene lookup returns CDR1 SGHRS and CDR2 YFSETQ. This CDR3 reads CASSLTGAGETQYF. The CDR3 coding sequence is TGCGCCAGCAGCTTAACAGGGGCCGGCGAGACCCAGTACTTC. The full variable domain, rest sourced from reference TRBV5-1 and TRBJ2-5, is KAGVTQTPRYLIKTRGQQVTLSCSPISGHRSVSWYQQTPGQGLQFLFEYFSETQRNKGNFPGRFSGRQFSNSRSEMNVSTLELGDSALYLCASSLTGAGETQYFGPGTRLLVL.

This clone has more than one count but fewer than ten. The chain has TRBV7-2 and TRBJ2-1; TRBD2 is a possible D gene (6 bases). The CDR3 sequence is 16 residues long. Per the germline V gene, CDR1 is SGHTA and CDR2 is FQGNSA. Trimming removed 5 bases at V and 0 bases at J, with 14 bases between. The CDR3 DNA reads TGTGCCAGCAGCCCCAGGGACTTCAGCTCCTACAATGAGCAGTTCTTC. This sequence encodes CASSPRDFSSYNEQFF.

This chain connects TRBV30 to TRBJ2-7; maybe TRBD1 (6 bases). Germline assignment: CDR1 GTSNPN and CDR2 SVGIG (reference sequence). V gave up 5 bases and J gave up 2 bases, with 10 bases separating them. The CDR3 covers 12 residues. CDR3 in amino acids: CAWAGVPYEQYF. The CDR3 DNA follows: TGTGCCTGGGCAGGGGTTCCCTACGAGCAGTACTTC. The variable domain in full, completed from reference TRBV30 and TRBJ2-7, reads SQTIHQWPATLVQPVGSPLSLECTVEGTSNPNLYWYRQAAGRGLQLLFYSVGIGQISSEVPQNLSASRPQDRQFILSSKKLLLSDSGFYLCAWAGVPYEQYFGPGTRLTVT.

This clone was seen only a few times. The chain recombines TRBV5-1 with TRBJ2-7, with 10 bases identical to TRBD2. V dropped 1 base and J dropped 6; count of bases not matched to a gene: 4. This CDR3 has 14 amino acids. The germline V gene has CDR1 SGHRS and CDR2 YFSETQ. This chain's CDR3 is CASSLTSGTVEQYF. The CDR3 bases are TGCGCCAGCAGCTTGACTAGCGGGACGGTCGAGCAGTACTTC.

This clone was observed a few times. This rearrangement joins TRBV7-4 to TRBJ2-5; D is uncertain. Trimming stripped 1 base from V and 1 base from J, with 13 bases between. The CDR3 runs to 16 residues. Germline CDR1 and CDR2: SGHVT and SQSDAQ. The CDR3: CASSLEGTPTQETQYF. CDR3 coding DNA: TGTGCCAGCAGCTTAGAGGGAACCCCCACCCAAGAGACCCAGTACTTC.

This clone came up a few times. The chain uses TRBV30 and TRBJ2-5, with TRBD2 as a possible D gene (6 bases). This CDR3 spans 14 amino acids. The germline V gene encodes CDR1 GTSNPN and CDR2 SVGIG (reference sequence). The V end lost 2 bases, the J end lost 2 bases, and 12 bases lay between the germline ends. The CDR3 bases are TGTGCCTGGAGTCTCGGGGGTAGTCAAGAGACCCAGTACTTC. Amino acids: CAWSLGGSQETQYF.

The rearrangement joins TRBV15 to TRBJ2-7; 9 bases align to TRBD1. J lost 4 bases, V lost 6 bases, and 10 bases had no gene match. Germline V gives CDR1 LNHNV, CDR2 YYDKDF (reference sequence). CDR3 size: 15 residues. CDR3 in amino acids: CATREGWTGVYEQYF. Here the CDR3 DNA reads TGTGCCACCAGAGAGGGTTGGACAGGGGTTTACGAGCAGTACTTC. The entire variable domain, with the rest obtained from reference TRBV15 and TRBJ2-7, is as follows: DAMVIQNPRYQVTQFGKPVTLSCSQTLNHNVMYWYQQKSSQAPKLLFHYYDKDFNNEADTPDNFQSRRPNTSFCFLDIRSPGLGDTAMYLCATREGWTGVYEQYFGPGTRLTVT.

The chain is built from TRBV30 and TRBJ1-2; D may be TRBD1 (6 bases). V was clipped by 0 bases and J by 4 bases, with 18 bases between them. Germline V gene lookup returns CDR1 GTSNPN and CDR2 SVGIG (reference sequence). The CDR3 runs to 16 residues. CDR3 bases: TGTGCCTGGAGTGTACGTCGGGGGGCAACGGGCTATGGCTACACCTTC. It translates to CAWSVRRGATGYGYTF.

This sequence joins TRBV15 and TRBJ1-3; no firm D call. CDR1 is LNHNV, CDR2 YYDKDF, per germline (reference sequence). The CDR3 is 14 amino acids. V dropped 4 bases and J dropped 1 base, with 8 bases sitting between them. CDR3: CATSKGRSGNTIYF. The CDR3, as DNA: TGTGCCACCAGCAAGGGTCGGTCTGGAAACACCATATATTTT.